What follows is one T cell receptor (beta chain) and its context. V was pared by 0 bases and J by 7 bases, with 10 bases between. Germline loops: CDR1 MGHRA, CDR2 YSYEKL. This CDR3 comprises 14 residues. The record originates from a study of blood T cells in healthy people across ages. Combining a sample-barcoded 5' primer with a J-beta primer mix, a second PCR ran for 7 to 11 cycles. From the 5' RACE reads, TCRdb called clonotypes with MiXCR, one entry per CDR3 protein. The table lists over a million distinct CDR3 sequences, approximately 60% of them singletons, with roughly 7% in the top ten. In terms of origin and age, donors were healthy Caucasian individuals from Russia aged about 6 to 90. Total RNA amounts of at least 5.5 micrograms were extracted per sample.

This clonotype was sampled from a man aged 18 to 35 in good health. The chain has TRBV4-1 and TRBJ1-5, with D possibly matching TRBD1 (6 bases). The sequencing sample was made of blood. CDR3 in DNA: TGCGCCAGCAGCCAAGAACAGGGATCCCAGCCCCAGCATTTT. Residues: CASSQEQGSQPQHF.